These 18 T cell receptor beta chains came from one sample sequenced in a study of shared clonotypes between healthy human individuals. TCRdb keeps only in-frame clones here, not all; method: immunoSEQ multiplex PCR. The repertoire holds 2 million to 2.5 million clones, with 85% to 95% as singletons. Material for sequencing was naive CD4+ T cells sorted from blood. As to subset: CD45RA+ positively selected. The receptors were sampled from a man aged 18 to 29 in good health.

Concerning this clone itself: The sample has other DNA sequences that encode this CDR3 too. The genes are TRBV12-5 and TRBJ2-1; D remains unclear. V was trimmed by 2 bases and J by 5 bases, leaving 4 bases between them. The CDR3 runs to 12 residues. Germline assignment: CDR1 LGHNT and CDR2 FRNRAP. CDR3 bases: TGTGCTAGTGGTTTGATGGACAATGAGCAGTTCTTC. Encoded protein: CASGLMDNEQFF. The full variable domain, its missing parts supplied by reference TRBV12-5 and TRBJ2-1, is DARVTQTPRHKVTEMGQEVTMRCQPILGHNTVFWYRQTMMQGLELLAYFRNRAPLDDSGMPKDRFSAEMPDATLATLKIQPSEPRDSAVYFCASGLMDNEQFFGPGTRLTVL.

Here the CDR3 reads CASSLQLAGYNEQFF. The DNA for the CDR3 is TGTGCCAGCAGCCTCCAACTAGCGGGTTACAATGAGCAGTTCTTC. The chain has TRBV7-2 and TRBJ2-1, with 9 bases fitting TRBD2. V lost 5 bases, J lost 4 bases, and 6 bases stayed unmatched. The CDR3 is 15 amino acids. CDR1 is SGHTA, CDR2 FQGNSA, per germline. Supplemented by reference TRBV7-2 and TRBJ2-1, the full variable domain reads GAGVSQSPSNKVTEKGKDVELRCDPISGHTALYWYRQSLGQGLEFLIYFQGNSAPDKSGLPSDRFSAERTGGSVSTLTIQRTQQEDSAVYLCASSLQLAGYNEQFFGPGTRLTVL.

This chain joins TRBV29-1 and TRBJ2-3, with 16 bases that match TRBD2. Germline V CDR1 and CDR2: SQVTM, ANQGSEA. The length of the CDR3 is 16 residues. V lost 8 bases to trimming and J lost 1 base; unmatched junction nucleotides: 6. DNA of the CDR3: TGCAGCCTTCGGGGACTAGCGGGAGGGGGCACAGATACGCAGTATTTT. Translation: CSLRGLAGGGTDTQYF.

This clone was detected a few times. The V gene is TRBV7-9, the J gene TRBJ1-2; TRBD1 might be the D (5 bases). CDR3 length: 14 residues. CDR1 is SEHNR and CDR2 is FQNEAQ in the germline V gene (reference sequence). V was pared by 5 bases and J by 4 bases, with 14 bases between. The CDR3 here is CASSQSDSPYGYTF. In nucleotides, the CDR3 is TGTGCCAGCAGCCAATCAGACAGTCCCTATGGCTACACCTTC.

The rearrangement uses TRBV10-3 and TRBJ1-3; 10 bases align to TRBD1. This CDR3 is 14 amino acids long. Germline CDR1 and CDR2: ENHRY and SYGVKD. V trimming: 9 bases; J trimming: 3 bases; junction bases outside the gene matches: 5. CDR3 amino acids: CAITGQGGGNTIYF. The CDR3 DNA reads TGTGCCATTACTGGACAGGGGGGTGGAAACACCATATATTTT.

The J gene is TRBJ1-4, the V gene TRBV6-5; no reliable D call. Germline CDR1 and CDR2: MNHEY and SVGAGI. There are 15 residues in the CDR3. V was clipped by 4 bases and J by 0 bases, with 9 bases between them. CDR3: CASSSYTATNEKLFF. CDR3 in DNA: TGTGCCAGCAGTTCTTACACCGCAACTAATGAAAAACTGTTTTTT.

The chain recombines TRBV30 with TRBJ1-1, with a weak D call TRBD1 (6 bases). The CDR3 is 14 residues long. CDR1 GTSNPN and CDR2 SVGIG come from the germline V gene (reference sequence). Deletions cut 2 bases from V and 1 base from J, with 11 bases between. CDR3 sequence: CAWSTTGANTEAFF. CDR3 coding DNA: TGTGCCTGGAGTACGACAGGAGCGAACACTGAAGCTTTCTTT.

The chain uses TRBV6-1 and TRBJ2-2; no clear D gene. Germline V CDR1 and CDR2: MNHNS, SASEGT. CDR3 length: 13 amino acids. V dropped 1 base and J dropped 3 bases, with 3 bases sitting between them. The CDR3 nucleotides read TGTGCCAGCAGTGAAGTAGACACCGGGGAGCTGTTTTTT. Translation gives CASSEVDTGELFF.

The V call is TRBV7-2, the J call TRBJ2-1; no firm D call. The germline V gene has CDR1 SGHTA and CDR2 FQGNSA. Trimming shortened V by 2 bases and J by 1 base, and 12 bases separated the two germline ends. The CDR3 totals 16 residues. The CDR3, as DNA: TGTGCCAGCAGCTTAAATGGCGGAGCTTCCTACAATGAGCAGTTCTTC. Its translation: CASSLNGGASYNEQFF.

The rearrangement uses TRBV7-2 and TRBJ2-2; no clear D gene. The CDR3 extends over 15 amino acids. V gave up 5 bases and J gave up 4 bases, with 14 bases separating them. CDR1 is SGHTA and CDR2 is FQGNSA in the germline V gene. In DNA, the CDR3 is TGTGCCAGCAGCCAGTTAGGAACCTCCACCGGGGAGCTGTTTTTT. Residues: CASSQLGTSTGELFF.

The gene calls are TRBV18 and TRBJ1-1, with 7 bases matching TRBD1. V trimming: 5 bases; J trimming: 13 bases; junction bases outside the gene matches: 10. The CDR3 has 12 residues. The germline V gene has CDR1 KGHSH and CDR2 LQKENI. CDR3 sequence: CASSARQGQGFF. The CDR3 coding sequence is TGTGCCAGCTCAGCGAGACAGGGCCAGGGTTTCTTT.

The CDR3 loop is CASSLALAGMSTDTQYF. The CDR3 DNA follows: TGCGCCAGCAGCTTGGCTCTAGCGGGGATGAGCACAGATACGCAGTATTTT. The chain combines TRBV5-1 with TRBJ2-3, with 9 bases lining up with TRBD2. Germline V CDR1 and CDR2: SGHRS, YFSETQ. V was clipped by 0 bases and J by 0 bases; unmatched bases: 5. The CDR3 extends over 17 amino acids.

V is TRBV28 and J is TRBJ2-5; D might be TRBD2 (6 bases). V lost 5 bases and J lost 0, with 13 bases in between. The CDR3 loop spans 15 amino acids. CDR1 is MDHEN and CDR2 is SYDVKM in the germline V gene. The CDR3 loop reads CASSPHGGYQETQYF. The CDR3 DNA reads TGTGCCAGCAGTCCGCATGGGGGGTACCAAGAGACCCAGTACTTC.

The genes are TRBV5-8 and TRBJ2-7; 9 nucleotides line up with TRBD2. Germline V gives CDR1 SGHTS, CDR2 YDEGEE. V lost 5 bases to trimming and J lost 6 bases; unmatched junction nucleotides: 6. This CDR3 is 13 amino acids long. CDR3 DNA: TGTGCCAGCAGGGCTAGCGGGATTCCCGAGCAGTACTTC. It translates to CASRASGIPEQYF. Together with reference TRBV5-8 and TRBJ2-7, the CDR3 gives the full variable domain: EAGVTQSPTHLIKTRGQQATLRCSPISGHTSVYWYQQALGLGLQFLLWYDEGEERNRGNFPPRFSGRQFPNYSSELNVNALELEDSALYLCASRASGIPEQYFGPGTRLTVT.

The V and J genes are TRBV10-3 and TRBJ2-6, with D perhaps matching TRBD1 (6 bases). Trimming stripped 3 bases from V and 3 bases from J, with 9 bases between. Germline-derived CDR1 and CDR2 are ENHRY and SYGVKD. This CDR3 has 15 residues. The CDR3: CAISDTGNGANVLTF. The CDR3, as DNA: TGTGCCATCAGTGACACAGGGAATGGGGCCAACGTCCTGACTTTC.

V gene TRBV9 combines with J gene TRBJ2-1, with D perhaps assigned TRBD1 or TRBD2 (5 bases each). Per the germline V gene, CDR1 is SGDLS and CDR2 is YYNGEE. This CDR3 spans 12 amino acids. Trimming left V 0 bases short and J 9 bases short, with 7 bases between. The CDR3 DNA reads as TGTGCCAGCAGCGTAGGGGGGAGTGAGCAGTTCTTC. It specifies CASSVGGSEQFF. The full variable domain, in which reference TRBV9 and TRBJ2-1 provide the parts outside the CDR3, is DSGVTQTPKHLITATGQRVTLRCSPRSGDLSVYWYQQSLDQGLQFLIQYYNGEERAKGNILERFSAQQFPDLHSELNLSSLELGDSALYFCASSVGGSEQFFGPGTRLTVL.

The chain carries TRBV5-8 and TRBJ1-4, with a tentative D call TRBD1 (6 bases). V was shortened by 1 base and J by 4 bases, with 11 bases between the two germline ends. CDR3 length: 15 residues. CDR1 and CDR2 (germline): SGHTS, YDEGEE. The CDR3 loop reads CASSLTGQFNEKLFF. The CDR3 nucleotides read TGTGCCAGCAGCTTGACCGGACAGTTTAATGAAAAACTGTTTTTT.

This rearrangement joins TRBV10-3 to TRBJ2-1; 13 bases agree with TRBD2. CDR3 size: 14 residues. Germline V CDR1 and CDR2: ENHRY, SYGVKD. Trimming cost V 5 bases and J 10 bases; bases outside gene matches: 5. The CDR3 DNA sequence: TGTGCCATCAGTCCGGGACTAGCGGGACCAGAGCAGTTCTTC. This codes for CAISPGLAGPEQFF.